A selection of T cell receptor beta chains follows, all from one sample in a study of technical replicates of blood from several donors. Method: immunoSEQ multiplex PCR; TCRdb's copy keeps in-frame clones and lacks some. This table holds over 50,000 clones, about 87% found once. Material: PBMCs. The receptors stem from a human donor in good health. Some clones in this sample may be carry-over from other donors' samples. Both conserved end residues are part of each CDR3. The order of the fields is J gene, D gene, V gene, clone size, CDR3 DNA, CDR3 protein. A D gene is named only where the DNA matches it firmly. Only part of the rows carry a size: once, few, many, or a class if the clone is expanded.

j_call: TRBJ2-3
d_call: TRBD1
v_call: TRBV6-1
clone_size: NA
cdr3_nt: TGTGCCAGCAGTGGTGACAGGGCGGGTTCCGATACGCAGTATTTT
cdr3_aa: CASSGDRAGSDTQYF

j_call: TRBJ2-1
d_call: TRBD2
v_call: TRBV2
clone_size: NA
cdr3_nt: TGTGCCAGCAGGGATAGGTTAGCGGGATCCAATGAGCAGTTCTTC
cdr3_aa: CASRDRLAGSNEQFF

j_call: TRBJ2-1
d_call: NA
v_call: TRBV12-5
clone_size: once
cdr3_nt: TGTGCTAGTGGTCCCCCCGGGGTATCCTACAATGAGCAGTTCTTC
cdr3_aa: CASGPPGVSYNEQFF

j_call: TRBJ2-3
d_call: NA
v_call: TRBV7-9
clone_size: NA
cdr3_nt: TGTGCCAGCAGCTTAGTAGGGGAAGATACGCAGTATTTT
cdr3_aa: CASSLVGEDTQYF

j_call: TRBJ2-7
d_call: NA
v_call: TRBV5-6
clone_size: NA
cdr3_nt: TGTGCCAGCAGCTTGTTAGGAGACAGGACTTCCTACGAGCAGTACTTC
cdr3_aa: CASSLLGDRTSYEQYF

j_call: TRBJ2-7
d_call: NA
v_call: TRBV4-2
clone_size: NA
cdr3_nt: TGTGCCAGCAGCCAAGATTACCCCAGGGAGCAGTACTTC
cdr3_aa: CASSQDYPREQYF

j_call: TRBJ2-1
d_call: TRBD2
v_call: TRBV10-2
clone_size: few
cdr3_nt: TGCGCCAGCGTCGGCGGGAGGGCCTTGTTCGGCGATGAGCAGTTCTTC
cdr3_aa: CASVGGRALFGDEQFF

j_call: TRBJ2-5
d_call: NA
v_call: TRBV7-8
clone_size: medium-sized
cdr3_nt: TGTGCCAGCAGCTTAGACCTAGCTAGTACGGAGACCCAGTACTTC
cdr3_aa: CASSLDLASTETQYF

j_call: TRBJ1-2
d_call: TRBD1
v_call: TRBV28
clone_size: NA
cdr3_nt: TGTGCCAGCCAGGGGGGTTGGAACTATGGCTACACCTTC
cdr3_aa: CASQGGWNYGYTF

j_call: TRBJ1-5
d_call: NA
v_call: TRBV7-8
clone_size: NA
cdr3_nt: TGTGCCAGCAGCTTGCGGGAAAATCAGCCCCAGCATTTT
cdr3_aa: CASSLRENQPQHF

j_call: TRBJ1-5
d_call: TRBD1
v_call: TRBV2
clone_size: NA
cdr3_nt: TGTGCCAGCAGGGGGGACAGTAGCAATCAGCCCCAGCATTTT
cdr3_aa: CASRGDSSNQPQHF

j_call: TRBJ1-2
d_call: TRBD1
v_call: TRBV4-1
clone_size: NA
cdr3_nt: TGCGCCAGCAGCCTGGGACCGGGACAGGGGTTTCGTGGCTACACCTTC
cdr3_aa: CASSLGPGQGFRGYTF

j_call: TRBJ1-5
d_call: NA
v_call: TRBV12-5
clone_size: NA
cdr3_nt: TGTGCTAGTGGTTTGGGGGCAAGCAATCAGCCCCAGCATTTT
cdr3_aa: CASGLGASNQPQHF

j_call: TRBJ2-5
d_call: NA
v_call: TRBV7-9
clone_size: NA
cdr3_nt: TGTGCCAGCAGCCTGAGCAACAGGAAGACCCAGTACTTC
cdr3_aa: CASSLSNRKTQYF

j_call: TRBJ1-6
d_call: NA
v_call: TRBV19
clone_size: few
cdr3_nt: TGTGCCAGTACCGCGGGAAGTTTTAATTCACCCCTCCACTTT
cdr3_aa: CASTAGSFNSPLHF

j_call: TRBJ2-7
d_call: TRBD1
v_call: TRBV25-1
clone_size: NA
cdr3_nt: TGTGCCAGCAGTGAGCAGGGGGCCTTAACCGAGCAGTACTTC
cdr3_aa: CASSEQGALTEQYF

j_call: TRBJ2-1
d_call: TRBD2
v_call: TRBV9
clone_size: NA
cdr3_nt: TGTGCCAGCAGCGTGCATAGCGGGGCGATTCAGGGTGAGCAGTTCTTC
cdr3_aa: CASSVHSGAIQGEQFF

j_call: TRBJ2-5
d_call: NA
v_call: TRBV7-8
clone_size: NA
cdr3_nt: TGTGCCAGCAGCTTCCGGGATCAAGAGACCCAGTACTTC
cdr3_aa: CASSFRDQETQYF

j_call: TRBJ1-2
d_call: TRBD1
v_call: TRBV19
clone_size: NA
cdr3_nt: TGTGCCAGTAGTACCACTCCTACAGGGGCCTATGGCTACACCTTC
cdr3_aa: CASSTTPTGAYGYTF

j_call: TRBJ1-3
d_call: NA
v_call: TRBV5-6
clone_size: NA
cdr3_nt: TGTGCCAGCAGCTTGGCAGGGATCCTCGGAAACACCATATATTTT
cdr3_aa: CASSLAGILGNTIYF

j_call: TRBJ2-5
d_call: NA
v_call: TRBV5-8
clone_size: NA
cdr3_nt: TGTGCCAGCAGAACGTCCGGGACAAAGACCCAGTACTTC
cdr3_aa: CASRTSGTKTQYF

j_call: TRBJ2-7
d_call: NA
v_call: TRBV6-1
clone_size: once
cdr3_nt: TGTGCCAGCAGTGCCCCCGGGGGGCGAGACGAGCAGTACTTC
cdr3_aa: CASSAPGGRDEQYF

j_call: TRBJ1-1
d_call: NA
v_call: TRBV6-1
clone_size: few
cdr3_nt: TGTGCCAGCAGTAGGACAGCTAACACTGAAGCTTTCTTT
cdr3_aa: CASSRTANTEAFF